This T cell receptor beta chain was captured by sequencing in a study of CD8 T cells in Susac syndrome. There are 13 residues in the CDR3. From germline, CDR1 is SGHNT and CDR2 YYREEE (reference sequence). V lost 4 bases, J lost 7 bases, and 11 bases lay in between. Blood CD8+ and CD4+ T cells underwent high-throughput TCR beta sequencing. Negative isolation was used for CD8+ and CD4+ T cells, and FACS enrichment was applied to TEMRA cells. Reverse transcription of roughly 0.45 to 1 ug RNA used random hexamers. Coverage of TCR beta CDR3 amplification by immunoSEQ multiplex PCR extended to 54 Vbeta and 13 Jbeta. TCRdb passed the immunoSEQ multiplex PCR reads through MiXCR, listing each CDR3 protein once. The sample lists hundreds of thousands of distinct CDR3 sequences, 80% to 95% seen once, with 0.055% to 0.075% in the top ten.

J is TRBJ1-4 and V is TRBV5-4; no definite D call. The specimen was CD4+ T cells from PBMCs. This clonotype was sampled from a human donor with multiple sclerosis. CDR3 bases: TGTGCCAGCAGCATGGGGTTGGGTGAAAAACTGTTTTTT. Translated, it gives CASSMGLGEKLFF.